A selection of T cell receptor beta chains follows, all from one sample in a study of shared clonotypes between healthy human individuals. Sequencing used immunoSEQ multiplex PCR; TCRdb keeps in-frame clones, though not all of them. The repertoire holds approximately 1.5 million clones, with 98% as singletons. What was sequenced was naive CD4+ T cells sorted from blood. The receptors shown here come from a man aged 30 to 45 in good health. The CDR3 runs from the conserved cysteine through the conserved F or W. A D gene is named only where the DNA matches it firmly. Clone size is shown for a subset of rows, as once, few, many or a class of expanded clone.

TRBV7-8	once	TRBJ1-3	NA	TGTGCCAGCAGCTCCCTTCGGACGGCCCTAGCCTCCTCTGGAAACACCATATATTTT	CASSSLRTALASSGNTIYF
TRBV25-1	NA	TRBJ2-3	TRBD2	TGTGCCAGCAGTGACGCGACTAGCGGCACAGATACGCAGTATTTT	CASSDATSGTDTQYF
TRBV30	NA	TRBJ1-2	TRBD1	TGTGCCTTCCAAAGGATGGACAGGGGGAACTATGGCTACACCTTC	CAFQRMDRGNYGYTF
TRBV27	NA	TRBJ2-3	NA	TGTGCCAGCAGTTTACTGGGATCTGGAATGACAGATACGCAGTATTTT	CASSLLGSGMTDTQYF
TRBV30	NA	TRBJ1-5	NA	TGTGCCTGGAGCTCTGGGAACAATCAGCCCCAGCATTTT	CAWSSGNNQPQHF
TRBV5-1	NA	TRBJ2-3	NA	TGCGCCAGCAGCTTCTCAGGGGCAGATACGCAGTATTTT	CASSFSGADTQYF
TRBV28	NA	TRBJ2-7	TRBD1	TGTGCCAGCAGCCTGGGGGCGGGTGGACAGGGATACTACGAGCAGTACTTC	CASSLGAGGQGYYEQYF
TRBV7-6	NA	TRBJ2-7	TRBD2	TGTGCCAGCAGCACCATAGCGGGAGGGCCCGGGATTTTGTCCTACGAGCAGTACTTC	CASSTIAGGPGILSYEQYF
TRBV6-5	NA	TRBJ2-3	NA	TGTGCCAGCAGTTGGGCAGGCGTCCCCACAGATACGCAGTATTTT	CASSWAGVPTDTQYF
TRBV7-3	NA	TRBJ2-1	TRBD2	TGTGCCAGCAGCCCCAGCGGGGTGTCCTACAATGAGCAGTTCTTC	CASSPSGVSYNEQFF
TRBV4-3	NA	TRBJ1-3	NA	TGCGCCAGCAGCCAAGATGAAGGGCCGGGAAACACCATATATTTT	CASSQDEGPGNTIYF
TRBV5-6	NA	TRBJ1-4	NA	TGTGCCAGCACCTCAGGGTTAGGGTTTGGTGAAAAACTGTTTTTT	CASTSGLGFGEKLFF
TRBV5-1	once	TRBJ2-7	TRBD2	TGCGCCAGCAGCTCCCTAGCGGGACCCTACGAGCAGTACTTC	CASSSLAGPYEQYF
TRBV19	NA	TRBJ2-1	TRBD2	TGTGCCAGCCTTAGGGTAGCGGGAGGACTCAATGAGCAGTTCTTC	CASLRVAGGLNEQFF
TRBV5-1	NA	TRBJ2-7	TRBD1	TGCGCCACGGCGCGGACAGGGCACTACGAGCAGTACTTC	CATARTGHYEQYF
TRBV27	NA	TRBJ2-1	NA	TGTGCCAGCAGTTTTCGACTTACTCGCAATGAGCAGTTCTTC	CASSFRLTRNEQFF
TRBV29-1	NA	TRBJ1-2	NA	TGCAGCGTTGTGCTAGTTTCTACCGGCTACACCTTC	CSVVLVSTGYTF
TRBV28	NA	TRBJ1-1	NA	TGTGCCAGCAGTACCACAACAGGGAACACTGAAGCTTTCTTT	CASSTTTGNTEAFF
TRBV5-1	NA	TRBJ2-3	NA	TGCGCCAGCACCCCGCGACCCAAGACTAGCACAGATACGCAGTATTTT	CASTPRPKTSTDTQYF